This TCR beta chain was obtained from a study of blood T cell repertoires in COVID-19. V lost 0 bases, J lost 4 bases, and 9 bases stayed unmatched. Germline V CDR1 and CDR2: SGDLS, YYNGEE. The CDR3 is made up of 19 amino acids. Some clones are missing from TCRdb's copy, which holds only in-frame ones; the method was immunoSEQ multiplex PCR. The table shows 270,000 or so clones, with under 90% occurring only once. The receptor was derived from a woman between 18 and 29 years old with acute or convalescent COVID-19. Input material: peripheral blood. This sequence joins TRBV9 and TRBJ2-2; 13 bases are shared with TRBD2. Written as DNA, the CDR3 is TGTGCCAGCAGCGTAGCTGGACTAGCGGGAGTTGTCGGCACCGGGGAGCTGTTTTTT. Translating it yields CASSVAGLAGVVGTGELFF.